These T cell receptor beta chains were read from a single sample in a study of Graves' ophthalmopathy and Graves' hyperthyroidism. TCRdb redid the calling of the multiplex PCR reads with MiXCR, one entry per CDR3 protein. The repertoire includes 620,000 or so distinct CDR3 sequences, about a fifth of them detected once, and more than 5.5% sits in the top ten. The specimen was peripheral blood. The receptors here all came from a woman aged 18-35 years with stable Graves' hyperthyroidism. Some clones in this sample may be carry-over from other donors' samples. Each CDR3 is given with its conserved first and last residue. A D gene is named only where the DNA matches it firmly.

J: TRBJ1-5; D: TRBD1; V: TRBV2; CDR3: CASTGTGSNQPQHF
J: TRBJ1-1; D: NA; V: TRBV10-3; CDR3: CAISDWREAFF
J: TRBJ2-7; D: NA; V: TRBV5-1; CDR3: CASSGEYEQYF
J: TRBJ1-1; D: NA; V: TRBV5-1; CDR3: CASSLAGGSPRTEAFF
J: TRBJ2-7; D: NA; V: TRBV29-1; CDR3: CSVGGPYYEQYF
J: TRBJ2-2; D: NA; V: TRBV15; CDR3: CATSRGMTGELFF
J: TRBJ1-2; D: TRBD1; V: TRBV19; CDR3: CASSPDRGQYGYTF
J: TRBJ1-2; D: NA; V: TRBV29-1; CDR3: CSVAGTYGYTF
J: TRBJ2-2; D: NA; V: TRBV2; CDR3: CASSTGGVTGELFF
J: TRBJ1-5; D: NA; V: TRBV20-1; CDR3: CSARVRATGRRQPQHF
J: TRBJ2-7; D: TRBD2; V: TRBV6-2/TRBV6-3; CDR3: CAGRRTSYGEQYF
J: TRBJ1-2; D: TRBD1; V: TRBV6-1; CDR3: CASSIRTGGMDGYTF
J: TRBJ2-7; D: NA; V: TRBV10-3; CDR3: CAISERAASYEQYF
J: TRBJ2-5; D: TRBD1; V: TRBV10-3; CDR3: CAISKIQGAGETQYF
J: TRBJ2-5; D: NA; V: TRBV30; CDR3: CAWSFGYQETQYF
J: TRBJ2-5; D: NA; V: TRBV5-1; CDR3: CASGVGDQETQYF
J: TRBJ1-1; D: NA; V: TRBV10-3; CDR3: CAISESLGGNTEAFF
J: TRBJ2-2; D: NA; V: TRBV7-2; CDR3: CASSLTAVTGELFF
J: TRBJ2-5; D: NA; V: TRBV9; CDR3: CASSVEGAPQETQYF
J: TRBJ2-4; D: TRBD1; V: TRBV6-2/TRBV6-3; CDR3: CASRHERRGQHKNIQYF
J: TRBJ1-1; D: TRBD1; V: TRBV19; CDR3: CASSRGTAEMNTEAFF
J: TRBJ2-7; D: NA; V: TRBV7-2; CDR3: CASSSARGVFYEQYF
J: TRBJ2-7; D: NA; V: TRBV29-1; CDR3: CSVEGVHAYEQYF
J: TRBJ2-7; D: TRBD2; V: TRBV10-3; CDR3: CAICILSGVGGNYEQYF
J: TRBJ1-2; D: TRBD1; V: TRBV6-1; CDR3: CASSLLGTGARGYTF
J: TRBJ1-1; D: TRBD1; V: TRBV4-1; CDR3: CASSQETGLLNTEAFF
J: TRBJ2-7; D: TRBD1; V: TRBV20-1; CDR3: CSARDIMGQNYEQYF
J: TRBJ2-6; D: TRBD1; V: TRBV5-1; CDR3: CASSLLGQGISGANVLTF
J: TRBJ1-1; D: TRBD1; V: TRBV27; CDR3: CASRDRELLNTEAFF
J: TRBJ2-7; D: TRBD1; V: TRBV6-5; CDR3: CASSYDRESYEQYF
J: TRBJ1-5; D: TRBD1; V: TRBV6-2/TRBV6-3; CDR3: CATQGGGHQPQHF
J: TRBJ2-7; D: NA; V: TRBV7-6; CDR3: CASSSRGRGGTYEQYF